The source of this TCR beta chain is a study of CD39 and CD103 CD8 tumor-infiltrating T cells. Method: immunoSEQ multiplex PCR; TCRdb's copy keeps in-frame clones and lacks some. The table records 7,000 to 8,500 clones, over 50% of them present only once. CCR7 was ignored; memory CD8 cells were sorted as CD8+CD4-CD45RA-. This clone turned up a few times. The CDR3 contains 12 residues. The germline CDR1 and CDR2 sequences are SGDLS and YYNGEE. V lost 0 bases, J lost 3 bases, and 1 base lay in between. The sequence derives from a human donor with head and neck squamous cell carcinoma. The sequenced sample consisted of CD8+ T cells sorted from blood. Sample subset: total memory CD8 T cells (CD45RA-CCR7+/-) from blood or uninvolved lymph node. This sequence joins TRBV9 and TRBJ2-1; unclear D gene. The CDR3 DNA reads TGTGCCAGCAGCGTAGACTACAATGAGCAGTTCTTC. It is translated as CASSVDYNEQFF.